This TCR beta chain was profiled in a study of Ad26.COV2.S vaccination and SARS-CoV-2 variants. Per the germline V gene, CDR1 is SEHNR and CDR2 is FQNEAQ (reference sequence). The CDR3 contains 13 residues. V gave up 8 bases and J gave up 8 bases, with 18 bases separating them. Repertoires were generated with immunoSEQ multiplex PCR, while TCRdb's copy carries only in-frame clones and drops some. The table lists 300,000 to 350,000 clones, roughly 84% of them singletons. Treatment meaning: 15 to 20 received Ad26.COV2.S at low or high dose, single or two shots; several received placebo; per-sample allocation not given. The study sampled participants on day 63 after the first vaccine or placebo injection.

This sequence originates from a person aged 18-60 years who received the Ad26.COV2.S COVID-19 vaccine or a placebo. The sequenced sample was peripheral blood, obtained in a trial of Ad26.COV2.S vaccine versus placebo. This chain connects TRBV7-9 to TRBJ1-2, with D tentatively TRBD1 (6 bases). The CDR3 nucleotides are TGTGCCAGCCGAACCGCGGGGGCTGGAGGCTACACCTTC. This codes for CASRTAGAGGYTF.